The source of this T cell receptor beta chain is a study of blood T cell repertoires in COVID-19. Study in general: Sites in the United States, Italy and Spain provided acute and convalescent COVID-19 samples. Sources were T cells, B-cell-depleted T cells, or PBMCs; the material itself was cDNA or gDNA.

As handled by the study authors: From reference gene primer amplification, estimates of nucleated cell counts were derived. The repertoire was sequenced with immunoSEQ multiplex PCR; TCRdb's copy has only in-frame clones and lacks some. The D gene and trimming were derived from the DNA, and the V and J assignments and clone size from that table. The top ten clones hold roughly 27% of a sample with 200,000 to 300,000 clones, 75% to 90% of them seen once. Trimming at V came to 5 bases and at J to 4 bases, leaving 14 bases not matched to a gene. The CDR3 covers 16 residues. The germline CDR1 and CDR2 sequences are SGHRS and YFSETQ.

The rearrangement uses TRBV5-1 and TRBJ2-5; 7 nucleotides line up with TRBD2. Input material: peripheral blood. This TCR came from a man aged 35-49 years with acute or convalescent COVID-19. The CDR3 sequence: CASRGSFGGSPETQYF. CDR3 coding DNA: TGCGCCAGCAGGGGGAGCTTTGGCGGGAGTCCAGAGACCCAGTACTTC.